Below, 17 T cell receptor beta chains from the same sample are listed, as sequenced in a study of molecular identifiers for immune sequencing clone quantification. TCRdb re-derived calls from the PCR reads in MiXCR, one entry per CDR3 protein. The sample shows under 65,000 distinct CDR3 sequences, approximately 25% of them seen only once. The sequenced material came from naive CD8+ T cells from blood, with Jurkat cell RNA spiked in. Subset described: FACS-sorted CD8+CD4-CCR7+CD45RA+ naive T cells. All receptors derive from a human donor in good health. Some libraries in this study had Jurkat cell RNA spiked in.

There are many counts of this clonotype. The CDR3 region has the DNA TGTGCCACCGGAGGGGTCGATGGCTACACCTTC. Translated, it gives CATGGVDGYTF. V is TRBV24-1 and J is TRBJ1-2, with D perhaps matching TRBD1 (5 bases). Trimming removed 9 bases at V and 6 bases at J, with 10 bases between. The CDR3 sequence is 11 residues long. Germline V CDR1 and CDR2: KGHDR, SFDVKD.

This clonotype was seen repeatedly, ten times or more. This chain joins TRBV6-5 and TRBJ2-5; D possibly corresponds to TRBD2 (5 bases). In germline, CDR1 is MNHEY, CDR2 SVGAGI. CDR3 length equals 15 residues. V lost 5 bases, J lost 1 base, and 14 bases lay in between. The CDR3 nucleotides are TGTGCCAGCAGTCTACCGCCAGGAGGCCAAGAGACCCAGTACTTC. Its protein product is CASSLPPGGQETQYF.

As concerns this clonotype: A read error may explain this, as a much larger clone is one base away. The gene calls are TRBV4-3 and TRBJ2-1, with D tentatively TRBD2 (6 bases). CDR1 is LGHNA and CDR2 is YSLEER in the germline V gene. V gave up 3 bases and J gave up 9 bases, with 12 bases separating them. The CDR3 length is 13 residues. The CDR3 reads CASSQRRGGEQFF. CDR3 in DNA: TGCGCCAGCAGCCAGAGGCGGGGAGGTGAGCAGTTCTTC.

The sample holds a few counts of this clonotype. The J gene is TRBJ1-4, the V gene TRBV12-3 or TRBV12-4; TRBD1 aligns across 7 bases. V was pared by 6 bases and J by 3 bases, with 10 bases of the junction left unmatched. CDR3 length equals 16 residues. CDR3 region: CASRSPEGAANEKLFF. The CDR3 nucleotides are TGTGCCAGCAGATCCCCTGAGGGGGCAGCTAATGAAAAACTGTTTTTT.

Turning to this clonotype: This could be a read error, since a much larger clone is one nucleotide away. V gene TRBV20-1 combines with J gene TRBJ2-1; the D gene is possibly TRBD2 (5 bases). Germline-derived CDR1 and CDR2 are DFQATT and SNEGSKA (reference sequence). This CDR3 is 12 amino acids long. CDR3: CSATSGYSEQFF. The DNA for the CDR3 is TGCAGTGCTACCAGCGGATACAGTGAGCAGTTCTTC.

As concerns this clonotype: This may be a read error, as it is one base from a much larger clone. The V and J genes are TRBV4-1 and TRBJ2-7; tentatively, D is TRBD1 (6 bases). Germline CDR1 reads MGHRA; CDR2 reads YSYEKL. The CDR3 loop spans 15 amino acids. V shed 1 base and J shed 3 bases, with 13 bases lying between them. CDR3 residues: CASSQGQVGVYEQYF. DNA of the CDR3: TGCGCCAGCAGCCAAGGACAGGTGGGCGTCTACGAGCAGTACTTC.

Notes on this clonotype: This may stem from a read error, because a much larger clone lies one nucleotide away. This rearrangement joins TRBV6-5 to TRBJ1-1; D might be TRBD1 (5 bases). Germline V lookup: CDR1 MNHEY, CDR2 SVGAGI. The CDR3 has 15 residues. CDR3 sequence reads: CASSYSRGVGTEALF. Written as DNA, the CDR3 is TGTGCCAGCAGTTACTCAAGGGGAGTAGGGACTGAAGCTCTCTTT.

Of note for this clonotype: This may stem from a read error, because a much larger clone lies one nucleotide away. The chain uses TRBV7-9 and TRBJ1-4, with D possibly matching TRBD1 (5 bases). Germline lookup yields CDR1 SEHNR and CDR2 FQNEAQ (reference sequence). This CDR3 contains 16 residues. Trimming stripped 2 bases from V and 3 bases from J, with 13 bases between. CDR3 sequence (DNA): TGTGCCAGCAGCTTATCTTGGAGGGGTGCTAATGAAAAACTGTTTTTT. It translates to CASSLSWRGANEKLFF.

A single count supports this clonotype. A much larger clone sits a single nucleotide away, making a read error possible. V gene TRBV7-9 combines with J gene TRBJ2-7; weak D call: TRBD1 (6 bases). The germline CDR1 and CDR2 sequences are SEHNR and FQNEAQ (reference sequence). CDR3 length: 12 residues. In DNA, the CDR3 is TGTGCCAGCAGCTTTACAGGGTCTGGGCAGCACTTC. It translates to CASSFTGSGQHF. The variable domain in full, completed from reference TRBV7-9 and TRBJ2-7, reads DTGVSQNPRHKITKRGQNVTFRCDPISEHNRLYWYRQTLGQGPEFLTYFQNEAQLEKSRLLSDRFSAERPKGSFSTLEIQRTEQGDSAMYLCASSFTGSGQHFGPGTRLTVT.

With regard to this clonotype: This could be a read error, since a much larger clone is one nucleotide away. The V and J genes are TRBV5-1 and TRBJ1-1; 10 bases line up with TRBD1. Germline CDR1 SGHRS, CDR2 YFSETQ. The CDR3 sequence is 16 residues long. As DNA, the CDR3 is TGCGCCAGCAGCCCGGGGACAGGGGCTCTGAACACTGAACCTTTCTTT. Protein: CASSPGTGALNTEPFF.

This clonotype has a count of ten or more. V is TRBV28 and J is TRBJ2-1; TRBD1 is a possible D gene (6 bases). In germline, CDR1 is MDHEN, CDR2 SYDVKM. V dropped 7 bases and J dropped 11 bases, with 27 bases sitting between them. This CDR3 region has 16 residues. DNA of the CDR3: TGTGCCAGCACCTCCCTATATAGGACAGTAAGTCTGAAGCAGTTCTTC. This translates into CASTSLYRTVSLKQFF.

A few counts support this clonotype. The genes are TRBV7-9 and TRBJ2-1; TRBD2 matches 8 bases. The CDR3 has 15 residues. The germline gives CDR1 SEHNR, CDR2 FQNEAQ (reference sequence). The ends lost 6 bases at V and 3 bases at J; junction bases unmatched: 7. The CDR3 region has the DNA TGTGCCAGCAGAGGAATAGCGGGGAACTACAATGAGCAGTTCTTC. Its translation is CASRGIAGNYNEQFF.

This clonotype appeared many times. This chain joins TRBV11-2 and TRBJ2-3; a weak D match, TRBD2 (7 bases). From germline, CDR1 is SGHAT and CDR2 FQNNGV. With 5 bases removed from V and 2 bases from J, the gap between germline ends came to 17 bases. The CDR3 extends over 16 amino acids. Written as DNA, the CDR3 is TGTGCCAGCAGCCAGGGGACTACCGCGTTCACAGATACGCAGTATTTT. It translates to CASSQGTTAFTDTQYF.

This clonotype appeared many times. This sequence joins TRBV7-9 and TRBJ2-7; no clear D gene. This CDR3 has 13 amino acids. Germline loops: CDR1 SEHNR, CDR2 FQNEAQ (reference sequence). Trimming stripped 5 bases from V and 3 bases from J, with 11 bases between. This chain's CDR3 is CASSLGAGYEQYF. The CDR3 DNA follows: TGTGCCAGCAGCCTAGGCGCCGGCTACGAGCAGTACTTC.

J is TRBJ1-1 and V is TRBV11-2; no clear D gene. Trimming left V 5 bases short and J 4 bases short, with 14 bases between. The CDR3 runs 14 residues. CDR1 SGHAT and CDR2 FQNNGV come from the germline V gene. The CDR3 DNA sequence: TGTGCCAGCAGCGTAGCCCGAGTGAGCACTGAAGCTTTCTTT. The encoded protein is CASSVARVSTEAFF.

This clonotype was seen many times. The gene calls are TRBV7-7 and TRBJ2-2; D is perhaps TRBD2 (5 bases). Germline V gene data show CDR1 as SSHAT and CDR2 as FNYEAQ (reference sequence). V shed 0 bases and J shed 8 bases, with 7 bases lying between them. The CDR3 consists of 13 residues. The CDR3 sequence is CASSLAGSGELFF. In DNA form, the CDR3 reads TGTGCCAGCAGCTTAGCGGGGAGTGGGGAGCTGTTTTTT.

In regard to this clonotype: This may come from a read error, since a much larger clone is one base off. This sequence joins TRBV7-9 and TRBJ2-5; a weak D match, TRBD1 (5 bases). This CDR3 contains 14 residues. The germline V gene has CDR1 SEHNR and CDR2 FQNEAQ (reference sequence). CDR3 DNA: TGTGCCAGCAGCTCCGACAGATTTCTAGAGACCCAGCACTTC. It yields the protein CASSSDRFLETQHF. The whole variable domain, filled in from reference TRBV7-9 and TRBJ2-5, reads DTGVSQNPRHKITKRGQNVTFRCDPISEHNRLYWYRQTLGQGPEFLTYFQNEAQLEKSRLLSDRFSAERPKGSFSTLEIQRTEQGDSAMYLCASSSDRFLETQHFGPGTRLLVL.